A selection of T cell receptor beta chains follows, all from one sample in a study of blood T cell repertoires in COVID-19. The method was immunoSEQ multiplex PCR; TCRdb's version includes in-frame clones alone and lacks a portion of them. Found here are more than 65,000 clones, over 80% of them singletons; the top ten hold 3.5% to 4%. The sequencing input was peripheral blood. These TCRs come from a man aged 50 to 60 with acute or convalescent COVID-19. The CDR3 runs from the conserved cysteine through the conserved F or W. A D gene is named only where the DNA matches it firmly. Clone size is not always given. Where it is, it says once, few, many or a class for expanded clones.

>TRBV5-1|TRBD1|-|TRBJ2-3
CASSLTGGGFGTDTQYF
TGCGCCAGCAGCTTAACAGGGGGCGGATTTGGCACAGATACGCAGTATTTT
>TRBV5-6|-|-|TRBJ1-6
CASSLGMGGNSPLHF
TGTGCCAGCAGCTTGGGCATGGGGGGGAATTCACCCCTCCACTTT
>TRBV7-2|TRBD1|-|TRBJ2-3
CASSLTGDQDTQYF
TGTGCCAGCAGCTTAACAGGGGATCAAGATACGCAGTATTTT
>TRBV5-1|TRBD1|-|TRBJ1-5
CASSLGDRNQPQHF
TGCGCCAGCAGCTTGGGGGACAGAAATCAGCCCCAGCATTTT
>TRBV18|TRBD2|-|TRBJ2-1
CASSPSAGGYDNEQFF
TGTGCCAGCTCACCGTCGGCGGGAGGATACGACAATGAGCAGTTCTTC
>TRBV7-2|TRBD1|once|TRBJ2-4
CASSSTGVAKNIQYF
TGTGCCAGCAGCTCAACAGGGGTAGCCAAAAACATTCAGTACTTC
>TRBV28|TRBD1|-|TRBJ1-2
CASSLYPHLDRPINYGYTF
TGTGCCAGCAGTTTATATCCCCACCTGGACAGGCCTATTAACTATGGCTACACCTTC
>TRBV7-9|-|few|TRBJ2-7
CASSPRPLEQYF
TGTGCCAGCAGCCCGCGTCCGCTTGAGCAGTACTTC
>TRBV11-2|TRBD2|-|TRBJ2-5
CASSLDELAGGPETQYF
TGTGCCAGCAGCTTAGATGAACTAGCGGGGGGGCCTGAGACCCAGTACTTC
>TRBV11-3|-|-|TRBJ2-7
CASSPYAAYEQYF
TGTGCCAGCAGCCCCTACGCGGCCTACGAGCAGTACTTC
>TRBV27|-|-|TRBJ2-1
CASSLAQGGEQFF
TGTGCCAGCAGTTTAGCGCAGGGCGGTGAGCAGTTCTTC
>TRBV20-1|-|-|TRBJ2-7
CSASSADNSYEQYF
TGCAGTGCTAGTTCGGCAGACAACTCCTACGAGCAGTACTTC
>TRBV4-3|-|-|TRBJ1-5
CASSQGTVNQPQHF
TGCGCCAGCAGCCAAGGGACAGTTAATCAGCCCCAGCATTTT
>TRBV19|TRBD2|-|TRBJ2-1
CASSILAGVSYNEQFF
TGTGCCAGTAGTATATTAGCGGGAGTATCCTACAATGAGCAGTTCTTC
>TRBV6-2/TRBV6-3|-|-|TRBJ1-4
CASSRGQWKATNEKLFF
TGTGCCAGCAGTCGGGGACAATGGAAAGCAACTAATGAAAAACTGTTTTTT
>TRBV6-5|-|-|TRBJ2-1
CATLEGNEQFF
TGTGCCACGTTGGAGGGCAATGAGCAGTTCTTC
>TRBV9|-|-|TRBJ2-1
CASSVGRVGNEQFF
TGTGCCAGCAGCGTAGGCAGGGTAGGGAATGAGCAGTTCTTC
>TRBV5-1|TRBD1|few|TRBJ2-7
CASSLGTGESYEQYF
TGCGCCAGCAGCTTGGGGACAGGGGAGTCCTACGAGCAGTACTTC
>TRBV11-2|-|-|TRBJ2-1
CASSFRGGDNEQFF
TGTGCCAGCAGCTTTAGGGGAGGAGACAATGAGCAGTTCTTC
>TRBV4-1|-|-|TRBJ1-3
CASSRSRTAAGNTIYF
TGCGCCAGCAGCAGAAGCCGCACGGCGGCTGGAAACACCATATATTTT
>TRBV7-9|-|few|TRBJ1-1
CASSPRTEAFF
TGTGCCAGCAGCCCCAGGACTGAAGCTTTCTTT
>TRBV11-2|TRBD1|once|TRBJ1-4
CASSLEAGRTGGNEKLFF
TGTGCCAGCAGCTTAGAAGCGGGTCGGACAGGGGGAAATGAAAAACTGTTTTTT
>TRBV13|-|-|TRBJ2-5
CASSLLIWQTQYF
TGTGCCAGCAGCTTGCTTATTTGGCAGACCCAGTACTTC
>TRBV6-5|-|-|TRBJ1-3
CASSYDWTGNTIYF
TGTGCCAGCAGTTACGACTGGACAGGAAACACCATATATTTT
>TRBV7-8|-|-|TRBJ1-5
CASTAGPNQPQHF
TGTGCCAGCACCGCAGGGCCAAATCAGCCCCAGCATTTT
>TRBV7-9|-|-|TRBJ2-7
CASSNLYEQYF
TGTGCCAGCAGCAATCTCTACGAGCAGTACTTC
>TRBV6-5|-|-|TRBJ1-5
CASSYGGTDAQHF
TGTGCCAGCAGTTACGGGGGGACCGATGCCCAGCATTTT
>TRBV28|TRBD1|-|TRBJ1-5
CASSLWTGAGNQPQHF
TGTGCCAGCAGTTTATGGACAGGGGCTGGCAATCAGCCCCAGCATTTT
>TRBV7-2|TRBD1|few|TRBJ1-1
CASSSDRETEAFF
TGTGCCAGCAGCTCGGACAGGGAGACTGAAGCTTTCTTT
>TRBV24-1|-|few|TRBJ2-7
CATSQGHEQYF
TGTGCCACCAGTCAGGGCCACGAGCAGTACTTC
>TRBV5-6|TRBD1|once|TRBJ2-7
CASSFRGQGRSYEQYF
TGTGCCAGCAGCTTCCGGGGACAGGGGAGATCCTACGAGCAGTACTTC
>TRBV5-6|TRBD1|-|TRBJ1-5
CASSSDRGNQPQHF
TGTGCCAGCAGTTCGGACAGGGGCAATCAGCCCCAGCATTTT
>TRBV30|TRBD1|-|TRBJ1-5
CAWSEGTAFYQPQHF
TGTGCCTGGAGTGAGGGGACAGCGTTTTATCAGCCCCAGCATTTT
>TRBV27|-|-|TRBJ1-1
CASSLAGGKVGEAFF
TGTGCCAGCAGTTTGGCAGGAGGCAAGGTGGGTGAAGCTTTCTTT
>TRBV24-1|TRBD2|-|TRBJ2-7
CATSSSGSYEQYF
TGTGCCACTAGCTCTAGCGGGAGCTACGAGCAGTACTTC
>TRBV5-6|-|-|TRBJ1-4
CASGFQGANEKLFF
TGTGCCAGCGGTTTCCAAGGGGCAAATGAAAAACTGTTTTTT
>TRBV19|-|-|TRBJ1-5
CASSPSPGGPQHF
TGTGCCAGTAGTCCGTCCCCCGGTGGGCCCCAGCATTTT
>TRBV6-5|-|-|TRBJ1-5
CASNLQGVSNQPQHF
TGTGCCAGCAATCTACAGGGAGTGAGCAATCAGCCCCAGCATTTT
>TRBV6-5|TRBD2|-|TRBJ2-2
CATEGAGGPSGELFF
TGTGCCACCGAGGGGGCGGGAGGGCCGTCCGGGGAGCTGTTTTTT
>TRBV19|-|-|TRBJ1-2
CASRSFASYGYTF
TGTGCCAGTAGATCCTTCGCCAGTTATGGCTACACCTTC
>TRBV18|-|-|TRBJ2-2
CASSPRGDTANTGELFF
TGTGCCAGCTCACCACGTGGAGATACGGCGAACACCGGGGAGCTGTTTTTT
>TRBV10-2|TRBD1|-|TRBJ1-6
CASSLETGDNSPLHF
TGCGCCAGCAGTCTCGAGACAGGGGATAATTCACCCCTCCACTTT
>TRBV5-6|-|-|TRBJ1-2
CASSETGRYGYTF
TGTGCCAGCAGCGAAACAGGGCGCTATGGCTACACCTTC
>TRBV5-1|-|-|TRBJ2-7
CASSSSGNVYEQYF
TGCGCCAGCAGTTCATCAGGGAATGTGTACGAGCAGTACTTC
>TRBV6-1|TRBD1|-|TRBJ2-6
CASSEGTGGSGANVLTF
TGTGCCAGCAGTGAGGGGACAGGGGGCTCTGGGGCCAACGTCCTGACTTTC
>TRBV30|-|-|TRBJ1-6
CALQSSYNSPLHF
TGTGCCTTACAAAGCTCCTATAATTCACCCCTCCACTTT
>TRBV5-4|-|-|TRBJ2-1
CASTYSWRGPTSYNEQFF
TGTGCCAGCACCTACTCTTGGCGGGGCCCCACATCATACAATGAGCAGTTCTTC
>TRBV15|-|-|TRBJ2-7
CATSRDKNLREQYF
TGTGCCACCAGCAGAGATAAGAACTTGCGCGAGCAGTACTTC
>TRBV18|-|once|TRBJ2-3
CASSPEAGDTQYF
TGTGCCAGCTCACCAGAGGCGGGAGATACGCAGTATTTT
>TRBV7-2|-|once|TRBJ1-5
CASSLQYGGNQPQHF
TGTGCCAGCAGCTTACAATACGGGGGTAATCAGCCCCAGCATTTT
>TRBV7-6|TRBD1|-|TRBJ2-1
CASSLPQGQGDHEQFF
TGTGCCAGCAGCCTCCCCCAGGGGCAGGGGGACCATGAGCAGTTCTTC